A single sample is the source of the 15 T cell receptor beta chains below, sequenced in a study of blood T cells in healthy people across ages. A second PCR of 7 to 11 cycles used a sample-barcoded 5' primer and a J-beta primer mix. Each CDR3 protein is one row after TCRdb ran MiXCR on the 5' RACE reads. Among some 290,000 distinct CDR3 sequences listed, roughly 27% were seen once. Sequenced: blood. The receptors come from a woman aged 70 to 79 in good health.

This clonotype was counted only a few times. V gene TRBV7-2 combines with J gene TRBJ1-2, with D hard to call. The CDR3 sequence is 11 residues long. V was cut by 6 bases and J by 0 bases, with 2 bases left in between. In germline, CDR1 is SGHTA, CDR2 FQGNSA. In nucleotides, the CDR3 is TGTGCCAGCAGGGCTAACTATGGCTACACCTTC. This sequence encodes CASRANYGYTF.

This clonotype was seen only a few times. V gene TRBV28 combines with J gene TRBJ2-4, with no clear D. With 5 bases removed from V and 3 bases from J, the gap between germline ends came to 8 bases. Germline CDR1 MDHEN, CDR2 SYDVKM. CDR3 length equals 13 residues. CDR3 region: CASSVGNKNIQYF. The CDR3 bases are TGTGCCAGCAGTGTGGGCAACAAAAACATTCAGTACTTC.

This chain connects TRBV9 to TRBJ1-6; D is uncertain. CDR3 length: 13 amino acids. V lost 1 base and J lost 8, with 7 bases in between. Per the germline V gene, CDR1 is SGDLS and CDR2 is YYNGEE. CDR3 nucleotide sequence: TGTGCCAGCAGCGTAAACAGTGATTCACCCCTCCACTTT. It codes for CASSVNSDSPLHF.

This rearrangement joins TRBV20-1 to TRBJ2-3, with 13 bases lining up with TRBD2. The CDR3 spans 16 residues. The germline gives CDR1 DFQATT, CDR2 SNEGSKA (reference sequence). V gave up 1 base and J gave up 5 bases; unmatched junction bases: 6. The CDR3 nucleotides are TGCAGTGCTAGAGCGGGACTAGCGGGGAATATAGATACGCAGTATTTT. Translation: CSARAGLAGNIDTQYF.

In this sample, this clonotype turned up many times. The rearrangement joins TRBV7-2 to TRBJ2-7; maybe TRBD1 (6 bases). CDR1 is SGHTA, CDR2 FQGNSA, per germline. The CDR3 length is 14 residues. With 5 bases removed from V and 3 bases from J, the gap between germline ends came to 14 bases. CDR3 region: CASSRTGTSYEQYF. DNA of the CDR3: TGTGCCAGCAGCCGAACCGGGACAAGCTACGAGCAGTACTTC.

This clonotype was recorded at least ten times. The rearrangement links TRBV12-3 or TRBV12-4 to TRBJ1-2; a possible D gene is TRBD1 (5 bases). The CDR3 runs 14 residues. The germline V and J ends were trimmed by 5 bases and 7 bases, with 17 bases remaining between them. The CDR3 sequence is CASSQQTASSGYTF. DNA for the CDR3: TGTGCCAGCAGTCAGCAGACAGCCTCCTCTGGCTACACCTTC.

The chain combines TRBV4-1 with TRBJ1-4; TRBD1 aligns across 7 bases. The CDR3 covers 14 residues. V was clipped by 0 bases and J by 8 bases; unmatched bases: 3. Germline V gene lookup returns CDR1 MGHRA and CDR2 YSYEKL. CDR3 in amino acids: CASSQEQGREKLFF. CDR3 DNA sequence: TGCGCCAGCAGCCAAGAACAGGGGAGGGAAAAACTGTTTTTT.

This sequence joins TRBV12-3 or TRBV12-4 and TRBJ2-2; 8 nucleotides line up with TRBD1. The CDR3 consists of 15 residues. Trimming took 0 bases from V and 6 from J; bases not matched to a gene: 3. Written as DNA, the CDR3 is TGTGCCAGCAGTTTAGCGAACAGGGGGGCCGGGGAGCTGTTTTTT. This codes for CASSLANRGAGELFF.

The V and J genes are TRBV28 and TRBJ2-1; a possible D gene is TRBD2 (6 bases). The germline V gene has CDR1 MDHEN and CDR2 SYDVKM. The CDR3 runs to 16 residues. Between the trimmed V and J ends, which lost 2 bases and 7 bases, there was a span of 18 bases. CDR3 sequence (DNA): TGTGCCAGCAGTTTACTCGGGACTGGGGGTGGGAATGAGCAGTTCTTC. Residues: CASSLLGTGGGNEQFF.

The chain has TRBV20-1 and TRBJ1-3; D is undetermined. The CDR3 length is 14 residues. V dropped 3 bases and J dropped 4 bases, with 13 bases sitting between them. Germline values: CDR1 DFQATT, CDR2 SNEGSKA (reference sequence). CDR3 in DNA: TGCAGTGCTAGCAGACCCTTGTCCGGAAACACCATATATTTT. Encoded protein: CSASRPLSGNTIYF.

In this sample, this clonotype turned up a few times. The rearrangement uses TRBV20-1 and TRBJ2-5; TRBD2 aligns across 7 bases. Trimming at V came to 6 bases and at J to 3 bases, leaving 19 bases not matched to a gene. This CDR3 is built from 17 residues. Germline assignment: CDR1 DFQATT and CDR2 SNEGSKA (reference sequence). The CDR3 loop is CSAGVAGGKSFEETQYF. The CDR3 DNA follows: TGCAGTGCAGGGGTAGCGGGTGGTAAGTCATTCGAAGAGACCCAGTACTTC.

The chain combines TRBV28 with TRBJ2-5; D not resolved. The CDR3 sequence is 16 residues long. Trimming shortened V by 5 bases and J by 1 base, and 17 bases separated the two germline ends. Germline V CDR1 and CDR2: MDHEN, SYDVKM. As DNA, the CDR3 is TGTGCCAGCAGTGCCCTCCACGCGGAGCGCCAAGAGACCCAGTACTTC. Translation: CASSALHAERQETQYF.

This clonotype was seen many times. The rearrangement joins TRBV12-3 or TRBV12-4 to TRBJ2-5; 7 bases line up with TRBD2. The CDR3 sequence is 14 residues long. V was pared by 3 bases and J by 4 bases, with 5 bases of the junction left unmatched. CDR3 protein: CASSFEAGIETQYF. In DNA, the CDR3 is TGTGCCAGCAGTTTCGAAGCGGGAATAGAGACCCAGTACTTC.

Comments on this clonotype: A junction end diverges from the germline sequence, so it may reflect a read error. J is TRBJ2-5 and V is TRBV5-1, with 8 nucleotides matching TRBD2. Germline values: CDR1 SGHRS, CDR2 YFSETQ. CDR3 size: 15 residues. CDR3 in amino acids: CASRLGAGDEETQYF. In DNA, the CDR3 is TGCGCCAGCAGATTGGGAGCGGGAGATGAGGAGACCCAGTACTTC.

The chain joins TRBV7-2 to TRBJ1-2; TRBD1 might be the D (6 bases). There are 12 residues in the CDR3. V gave up 4 bases and J gave up 9 bases, with 12 bases separating them. The germline gives CDR1 SGHTA, CDR2 FQGNSA. The CDR3 DNA follows: TGTGCCAGCAGCTCGGACAGACGCTGCTACACCTTC. It codes for CASSSDRRCYTF.